This T cell receptor (beta chain) was profiled in a study of CD8 T cells in Susac syndrome. The RNA, about 0.45 to 1 ug, was put through reverse transcription using random hexamers. TCRdb itself ran the immunoSEQ multiplex PCR reads through MiXCR, one entry per CDR3 protein. The sample lists about 300,000 distinct CDR3 sequences, approximately 85% occurring once. Trimming took off 3 bases at V and 6 bases at J, with 9 bases between the two ends. The germline V gene has CDR1 SGHNT and CDR2 YYREEE (reference sequence). The CDR3 sequence is 13 residues long. V is TRBV5-4 and J is TRBJ2-2; D gene ambiguous. This sequence originates from a human donor with multiple sclerosis. Sequenced input: CD8+ T cells from PBMCs. The CDR3: CASSSGRAGELFF. DNA for the CDR3: TGTGCCAGCAGCTCTGGACGGGCCGGGGAGCTGTTTTTT.